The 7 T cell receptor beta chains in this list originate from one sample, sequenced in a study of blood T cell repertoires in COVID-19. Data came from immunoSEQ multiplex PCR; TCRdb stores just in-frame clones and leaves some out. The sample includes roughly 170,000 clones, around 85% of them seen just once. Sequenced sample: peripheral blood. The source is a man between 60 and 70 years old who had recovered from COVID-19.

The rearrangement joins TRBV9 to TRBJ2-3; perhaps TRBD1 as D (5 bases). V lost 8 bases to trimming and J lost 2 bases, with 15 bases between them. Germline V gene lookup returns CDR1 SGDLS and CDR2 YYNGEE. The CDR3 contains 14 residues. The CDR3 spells CASRRQDTTDTQYF. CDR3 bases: TGTGCCAGTCGACGGCAGGACACCACAGATACGCAGTATTTT.

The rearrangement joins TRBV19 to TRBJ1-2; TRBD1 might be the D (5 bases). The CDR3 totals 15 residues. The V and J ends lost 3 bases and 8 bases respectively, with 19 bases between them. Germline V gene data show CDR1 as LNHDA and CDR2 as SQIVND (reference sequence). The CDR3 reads CASSISRGLPEGYTF. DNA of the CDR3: TGTGCCAGTAGTATCAGTAGGGGTCTCCCGGAAGGCTACACCTTC. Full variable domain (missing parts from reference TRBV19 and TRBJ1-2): DGGITQSPKYLFRKEGQNVTLSCEQNLNHDAMYWYRQDPGQGLRLIYYSQIVNDFQKGDIAEGYSVSREKKESFPLTVTSAQKNPTAFYLCASSISRGLPEGYTFGSGTRLTVV.

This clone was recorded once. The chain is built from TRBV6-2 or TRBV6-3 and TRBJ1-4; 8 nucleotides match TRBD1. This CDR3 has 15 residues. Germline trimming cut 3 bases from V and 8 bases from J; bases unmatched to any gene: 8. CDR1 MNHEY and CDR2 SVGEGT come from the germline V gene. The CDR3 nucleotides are TGTGCCAGCAGTTATGGCGGACAGGGTGTCGAAAAACTGTTTTTT. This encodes CASSYGGQGVEKLFF.

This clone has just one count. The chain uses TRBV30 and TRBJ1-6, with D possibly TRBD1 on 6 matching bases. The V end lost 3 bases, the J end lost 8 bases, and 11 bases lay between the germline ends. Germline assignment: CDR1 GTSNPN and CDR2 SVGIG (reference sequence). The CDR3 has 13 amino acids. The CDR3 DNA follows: TGTGCCTGGAGGGGGGCGAGCGATTCACCCCTCCACTTT. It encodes CAWRGASDSPLHF.

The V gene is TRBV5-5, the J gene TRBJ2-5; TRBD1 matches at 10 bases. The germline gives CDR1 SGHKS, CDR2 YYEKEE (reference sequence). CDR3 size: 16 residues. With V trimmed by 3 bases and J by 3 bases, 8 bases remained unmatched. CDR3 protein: CASSSPGTGVKETQYF. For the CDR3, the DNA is TGTGCCAGCAGCTCTCCCGGGACAGGGGTGAAAGAGACCCAGTACTTC.

In DNA, the CDR3 is TGTGCCAGCAGCTTGGCCGGACAAGGACAGCTAAACTATGGCTACACCTTC. Translation gives CASSLAGQGQLNYGYTF. The chain uses TRBV5-5 and TRBJ1-2, with D perhaps matching TRBD1 (6 bases). This CDR3 has 17 amino acids. CDR1 SGHKS and CDR2 YYEKEE come from the germline V gene (reference sequence). V shed 0 bases and J shed 2 bases, with 17 bases lying between them.

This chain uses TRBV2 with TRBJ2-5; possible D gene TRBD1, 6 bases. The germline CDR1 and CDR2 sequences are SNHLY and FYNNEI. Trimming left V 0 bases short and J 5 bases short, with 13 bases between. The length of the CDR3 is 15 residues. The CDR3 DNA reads TGTGCCAGCAGTGAAGCAAGGGGTCAGGGGGAGACCCAGTACTTC. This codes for CASSEARGQGETQYF.